This entry is about one T cell receptor (beta chain). No cognate antigen has been identified for it. Sequence at one end of the junction differs from germline and may be a read error. The library was made by 5' RACE. The listed sequencing device is Illumina HiSeq 2500. A second PCR of roughly 7 to 11 cycles was performed with a sample-barcoded 5' primer and a J-beta primer mix. A template-switch 5' adaptor carrying 12 random nucleotides introduced a unique molecular identifier onto each TCR beta cDNA molecule. At least 2.5 million CDR3-containing paired-end reads were obtained from each sample. First-strand cDNA synthesis was performed from all RNA using the Mint cDNA synthesis kit, with priming by a TRBC-specific oligonucleotide. Following uracil-DNA glycosylase treatment, all cDNA underwent a first 18-cycle PCR with the universal primers M1SS and BC2_uni_R. In the original analysis: Normalization of each sample was performed by random selection of 1 million high-quality reads, each carrying a distinct molecular identifier. Instead of being binned into consensus sequences, reads with shared molecular identifiers were discarded. MiTCR, with a Q25 quality threshold and the strictest error-elimination algorithm, was used for CDR3 identification, clonotype clustering and error correction. Lower-bound total TCR beta diversity was estimated with a nonparametric unseen species model using Euler transformation. Using fastp at Q25 and MiXCR, TCRdb reprocessed the public reads and kept productive beta chains. CDR3 protein duplicates are merged, each entry listing the most common genes and DNA. The V and J calls shown here were made by TCRdb, not taken from the authors' results. The table for this sample lists about 1.1 million distinct CDR3 sequences; around two fifths of them were counted only once. The ten largest clones capture about an eighth of the sample.

The record originates from a study of blood T cells in healthy people across ages (dated by TCRdb to between 2014 and 2017). About the full investigation: Template switching captured roughly one uniquely barcoded TCR beta cDNA molecule per two T cells in model experiments. Two additional independent replicas of 1 million unique cDNA reads from the same blood draw were analyzed for two donors (one aged 18 to 30 and one aged 80 or older). The study measured age-related changes in TCR beta repertoire diversity using deep sequencing normalized with unique cDNA molecular identifiers. To avoid experimental bias, donors of different ages were spread randomly across the sequencing lanes. The donors were divided into four age groups: young (average 16 years), middle-aged (approximately 42), aged (around 67) and long-lived (82).

The approximately 41 donors, aged 6 to 90 years, were systemically healthy Caucasian individuals from Russia. Around 10 milliliters of peripheral blood were collected from each donor into EDTA-treated Vacutainer tubes. Ficoll-Paque density-gradient centrifugation was used to isolate PBMCs, with at least 6.5 million per sample. Total RNA was extracted from PBMCs with Trizol reagent, with at least 5.5 micrograms obtained per sample. Naive CD45RAhigh/CD27high T cell percentages were measured by flow cytometry on a PBMC aliquot from every donor. Overall study results and their limits: Compared with the aged group, the long-lived group had more naive CD4+ T cells, fewer expanded clones and increased TCR diversity, a pattern suggesting age selection. As age increased, observed TCR beta diversity per million T cells dropped in a roughly linear way, and a significant reduction was already evident by age around 41. Estimates of total diversity from one million sequenced T cells were regarded as lower bounds and underestimates. Because profiling used bulk unsorted PBMCs, naive and antigen-experienced compartments could not be compared conclusively. Donor CMV infection status was unknown, potentially confounding age-related changes in expanded clonotypes. Observed TCR beta diversity correlated strongly with the percentage of naive T cells measured by flow cytometry.

This clonotype originated in a young man in good health. The source material was blood.

The sequenced DNA is TGTTCCACCAGTGACGGGGACAGGGCAGACAATGAGCAGTTCTTC. It encodes CSTSDGDRADNEQFF. The rearranged segments are TRBV24-1 and TRBJ2-1, and TRBD1 matches 9 of the central bases. From the cysteine up to the phenylalanine, the CDR3 has a length of 15 residues. This entry keeps only the CDR3 DNA: 45 bases, framed from base 1. CDR1 and CDR2 are drawn from the germline V gene: KGHDR, SFDVKD.